The 30 T cell receptor beta chains in this list originate from one sample, sequenced in a study of blood T cell repertoires in COVID-19. Data came from immunoSEQ multiplex PCR; TCRdb stores just in-frame clones and leaves some out. This sample has 250,000 to 400,000 clones, with approximately 88% found just once. Sequencing was performed on peripheral blood. These receptors originate from a woman aged 25 to 39 with COVID-19, enrolled during active disease.

Ten or more counts support this clone. The chain carries TRBV5-6 and TRBJ2-1, with 8 bases matching TRBD2. Trimming at V came to 4 bases and at J to 9 bases, leaving 6 bases not matched to a gene. The CDR3 length is 13 residues. CDR1 SGHDT and CDR2 YYEEEE come from the germline V gene. CDR3 loop: CASSRSGGGEQFF. In nucleotides, the CDR3 is TGTGCCAGCAGCCGGAGCGGGGGAGGTGAGCAGTTCTTC.

This clone was seen just once. The rearrangement links TRBV7-2 to TRBJ2-3; a weak D match, TRBD2 (6 bases). Germline CDR1 reads SGHTA; CDR2 reads FQGNSA. V lost 5 bases to trimming and J lost 1 base, with 13 bases between them. This CDR3 spans 15 amino acids. In DNA, the CDR3 is TGTGCCAGCAGCCTCCTGGTAGCGGGCACAGATACGCAGTATTTT. Residues: CASSLLVAGTDTQYF. Filled out from reference TRBV7-2 and TRBJ2-3, the complete variable domain reads GAGVSQSPSNKVTEKGKDVELRCDPISGHTALYWYRQSLGQGLEFLIYFQGNSAPDKSGLPSDRFSAERTGGSVSTLTIQRTQQEDSAVYLCASSLLVAGTDTQYFGPGTRLTVL.

The count of this clone is one. The chain is built from TRBV4-1 and TRBJ2-1; 11 nucleotides line up with TRBD2. Trimming cost V 1 base and J 9 bases; bases outside gene matches: 8. The CDR3 is made up of 16 amino acids. Germline-derived CDR1 and CDR2 are MGHRA and YSYEKL. The CDR3 sequence: CASSQALAGGRSEQFF. CDR3 bases: TGCGCCAGCAGCCAAGCTTTAGCGGGGGGGCGGAGTGAGCAGTTCTTC.

The chain uses TRBV19 and TRBJ1-4, with D uncertain. The V end lost 6 bases, the J end lost 3 bases, and 11 bases lay between the germline ends. The CDR3 consists of 14 residues. CDR1 is LNHDA, CDR2 SQIVND, per germline (reference sequence). CDR3 nucleotides: TGTGCCAGTAGCTCCGAGTTGGCTAATGAAAAACTGTTTTTT. This codes for CASSSELANEKLFF.

This sequence joins TRBV7-9 and TRBJ1-6; possible D gene TRBD1, 6 bases. Looked up from germline, CDR1 is SEHNR and CDR2 is FQNEAQ (reference sequence). The CDR3 length is 16 residues. V was clipped by 5 bases and J by 7 bases, with 18 bases between them. CDR3 in amino acids: CASSIGTGNQNSPLHF. In nucleotides, the CDR3 is TGTGCCAGCAGCATAGGAACAGGGAACCAAAATTCACCCCTCCACTTT.

V and J are TRBV6-2 or TRBV6-3 and TRBJ2-1; tentatively, D is TRBD1 (5 bases). Germline CDR1 is MNHEY and CDR2 is SVGEGT. Between the trimmed V and J ends, which lost 3 bases and 10 bases, there was a span of 13 bases. The CDR3 loop spans 13 amino acids. The CDR3 is CASSYSMQGEQFF. The DNA of the CDR3 is TGTGCCAGCAGTTATAGCATGCAGGGCGAGCAGTTCTTC.

The V call is TRBV19, the J call TRBJ1-2, with unresolved D. The CDR3 totals 13 residues. CDR1 and CDR2 from the germline V gene are LNHDA and SQIVND (reference sequence). The ends were cut back, 1 base at V and 6 bases at J, with 9 bases in the middle. The CDR3 DNA reads TGTGCCAGTAGTATAGGGTCGCCAGATGGCTACACCTTC. Residues: CASSIGSPDGYTF.

This chain uses TRBV9 with TRBJ1-3; D gene uncertain. The germline V gene encodes CDR1 SGDLS and CDR2 YYNGEE. This CDR3 comprises 15 residues. The V end was cut by 3 bases, the J end by 8 bases, with 18 bases between. The CDR3 loop reads CASSAGLPEGDTIYF. The CDR3 nucleotides are TGTGCCAGCAGCGCCGGGCTCCCCGAGGGTGACACCATATATTTT. The whole variable domain, filled in from reference TRBV9 and TRBJ1-3, reads DSGVTQTPKHLITATGQRVTLRCSPRSGDLSVYWYQQSLDQGLQFLIQYYNGEERAKGNILERFSAQQFPDLHSELNLSSLELGDSALYFCASSAGLPEGDTIYFGEGSWLTVV.

Of note for this clone: Distinct nucleotide sequences in the sample also encode this CDR3. The chain combines TRBV6-5 with TRBJ1-6; D remains ambiguous. Between the trimmed V and J ends, which lost 0 bases and 7 bases, there was a span of 4 bases. CDR3 length: 13 residues. Germline V lookup: CDR1 MNHEY, CDR2 SVGAGI. DNA of the CDR3: TGTGCCAGCAGTTACTCCTTAAATTCACCCCTCCACTTT. Translated: CASSYSLNSPLHF.

The chain links TRBV4-1 to TRBJ1-6; D is ambiguous. CDR3 size: 14 residues. Germline CDR1 reads MGHRA; CDR2 reads YSYEKL. Trimming cost V 2 bases and J 10 bases, with 12 bases left between them. The CDR3, as DNA: TGCGCCAGCAGCCAAAACCAACTTTGGTCACCCCTCCACTTT. This sequence encodes CASSQNQLWSPLHF.

The V gene is TRBV2, the J gene TRBJ2-3; TRBD1 might be the D (6 bases). The CDR3 has 15 amino acids. CDR1 and CDR2 from the germline V gene are SNHLY and FYNNEI. Trimming left V 5 bases short and J 0 bases short, with 12 bases between. CDR3 residues: CASSRQETSTDTQYF. Written as DNA, the CDR3 is TGTGCCAGCAGTCGACAGGAGACAAGCACAGATACGCAGTATTTT.

The chain has TRBV2 and TRBJ2-3; 9 bases map to TRBD1. The CDR3 consists of 14 residues. Germline lookup yields CDR1 SNHLY and CDR2 FYNNEI. J lost 4 bases, V lost 7 bases, and 6 bases had no gene match. For the CDR3, the DNA is TGTGCCAGCACCTTGGACAGGGGCTCAGATACGCAGTATTTT. As protein: CASTLDRGSDTQYF.

The chain has TRBV6-5 and TRBJ1-5; 8 bases agree with TRBD1. The CDR3 consists of 14 residues. The ends lost 6 bases at V and 3 bases at J; junction bases unmatched: 4. Germline CDR1 MNHEY, CDR2 SVGAGI. Here the CDR3 DNA reads TGTGCCAGCAGCAAGACAGGGGACAATCAGCCCCAGCATTTT. This codes for CASSKTGDNQPQHF.

The J gene is TRBJ2-1, the V gene TRBV27; 7 nucleotides align to TRBD2. The V and J ends lost 3 bases and 4 bases, in that order; junction bases with no gene match: 9. Per the germline V gene, CDR1 is MNHEY and CDR2 is SMNVEV (reference sequence). The CDR3 is 16 residues long. The CDR3 sequence is CASSFSGEGLYNEQFF. CDR3 sequence (DNA): TGTGCCAGCAGTTTTTCGGGGGAGGGATTGTACAATGAGCAGTTCTTC.

V is TRBV7-9 and J is TRBJ1-3; 7 bases fit TRBD1. Trimming took 5 bases from V and 4 from J; bases not matched to a gene: 8. CDR1 and CDR2 from the germline V gene are SEHNR and FQNEAQ (reference sequence). The CDR3 sequence is 15 residues long. The CDR3 sequence: CASSPDRENGNTIYF. The CDR3 nucleotides read TGTGCCAGCAGCCCAGACAGGGAAAACGGAAACACCATATATTTT. Combining the CDR3 with reference TRBV7-9 and TRBJ1-3 gives the whole variable domain DTGVSQNPRHKITKRGQNVTFRCDPISEHNRLYWYRQTLGQGPEFLTYFQNEAQLEKSRLLSDRFSAERPKGSFSTLEIQRTEQGDSAMYLCASSPDRENGNTIYFGEGSWLTVV.

The CDR3 loop is CASSLSNGYEQYF. The CDR3, as DNA: TGTGCCAGCAGCTTATCCAACGGCTACGAGCAGTACTTC. The chain couples TRBV7-8 to TRBJ2-7; D remains unclear. The CDR3 has 13 residues. V gave up 2 bases and J gave up 3 bases, with 8 bases separating them. Germline V gives CDR1 SGHVS, CDR2 FQNEAQ.

DNA of the CDR3: TGCAGCGTTGAATTCGCAGCGGGGGTCCGACGAAACACAGATACGCAGTATTTT. It encodes CSVEFAAGVRRNTDTQYF. V usage is TRBV29-1 and J usage is TRBJ2-3; 8 nucleotides agree with TRBD2. Germline CDR1 and CDR2: SQVTM and ANQGSEA. Unmatched junction bases numbered 15, after V lost 2 bases and J lost 2 bases. The CDR3 is 18 amino acids.

The CDR3 loop reads CASRRQGHNREAFF. The CDR3 coding sequence is TGTGCCAGCAGAAGACAGGGCCACAATAGGGAAGCTTTCTTT. The V gene is TRBV6-5, the J gene TRBJ1-1, with 7 bases fitting TRBD1. J lost 8 bases, V lost 6 bases, and 12 bases had no gene match. The CDR3 has 14 amino acids. Looked up from germline, CDR1 is MNHEY and CDR2 is SVGAGI.

This clone appeared a single time. The V gene is TRBV24-1, the J gene TRBJ1-2; 9 positions match TRBD1. The junction had 2 bases not matched to a gene; V was cut back by 0 bases and J by 7 bases. The CDR3 has 14 amino acids. Germline V lookup: CDR1 KGHDR, CDR2 SFDVKD. The chain's CDR3 is CATSDLDRGGGYTF. For the CDR3, the DNA is TGTGCCACCAGTGATTTGGACAGGGGGGGTGGCTACACCTTC.

V usage is TRBV6-5 and J usage is TRBJ1-5, with a weak D call TRBD1 (6 bases). The CDR3 contains 15 residues. From germline, CDR1 is MNHEY and CDR2 SVGAGI. The V end was cut by 8 bases, the J end by 5 bases, with 19 bases between. CDR3 coding DNA: TGTGCCAGCTTCTCGGGGGGGCTGGGGTATCAGCCCCAGCATTTT. It specifies CASFSGGLGYQPQHF.

With regard to this clone: At one of its ends the junction is not consistent with the germline gene, which may arise from a read error. The genes are TRBV28 and TRBJ2-3; D is uncertain. The CDR3 totals 13 residues. Germline-derived CDR1 and CDR2 are MDHEN and SYDVKM. The CDR3 DNA follows: TGTGCCGGCAGCGAGAACCCCTCAGATACGCAGTATTTT. It yields the protein CAGSENPSDTQYF.

As to this clone: The junction differs from germline at one of its ends, possibly a read error. CDR3 bases: TGTGCCAGTAGTACCACTTTATTGATTCCTTTT. Translation gives CASSTTLLIPF. V gene TRBV19 combines with J gene TRBJ1-1; D call uncertain. There are 11 residues in the CDR3. Germline V CDR1 and CDR2: LNHDA, SQIVND (reference sequence).

Only one count was recorded for this clone. The chain combines TRBV18 with TRBJ2-5; 8 bases match TRBD1. Trimming cost V 2 bases and J 5 bases; bases outside gene matches: 7. Germline values: CDR1 KGHSH, CDR2 LQKENI. This CDR3 is built from 15 residues. The CDR3 reads CASSPTPTGEETQYF. CDR3 in DNA: TGTGCCAGCTCACCAACCCCGACAGGGGAGGAGACCCAGTACTTC.

The V and J genes are TRBV4-3 and TRBJ1-6; possible D gene TRBD1, 6 bases. Germline V gene data show CDR1 as LGHNA and CDR2 as YSLEER. CDR3 length: 15 amino acids. The V end was cut by 1 base, the J end by 9 bases, with 13 bases between. The CDR3 bases are TGCGCCAGCAGCCAAGTACAGGGTATTAGTTCACCCCTCCACTTT. It encodes CASSQVQGISSPLHF.

The chain carries TRBV6-5 and TRBJ1-3; D gene unclear. The CDR3 is 15 residues long. Germline CDR1 is MNHEY and CDR2 is SVGAGI. V was trimmed by 7 bases and J by 0 bases, leaving 13 bases between them. This CDR3 reads CASTLHEFSGNTIYF. The CDR3 DNA follows: TGTGCCAGCACACTCCATGAATTCTCTGGAAACACCATATATTTT.

This sequence joins TRBV5-6 and TRBJ2-1; 9 positions agree with TRBD2. Unmatched junction bases numbered 5, after V lost 3 bases and J lost 1 base. The CDR3 spans 16 residues. Germline CDR1 SGHDT, CDR2 YYEEEE. CDR3 amino acids: CASSWLTSGSYNEQFF. The CDR3 DNA reads as TGTGCCAGCAGCTGGTTGACTAGCGGTTCCTACAATGAGCAGTTCTTC.

The chain links TRBV19 to TRBJ1-2; the D is unclear. Trimming cost V 0 bases and J 5 bases, with 16 bases left between them. CDR3 length equals 16 residues. From germline, CDR1 is LNHDA and CDR2 SQIVND (reference sequence). CDR3: CASSIDRAGGGYGYTF. The CDR3, as DNA: TGTGCCAGTAGTATAGATCGGGCAGGCGGAGGGTATGGCTACACCTTC.

This chain connects TRBV6-2 or TRBV6-3 to TRBJ1-1, with 11 nucleotides matching TRBD1. The trim removed 6 bases at V and 1 base at J, leaving 4 bases unmatched. Per the germline V gene, CDR1 is MNHEY and CDR2 is SVGEGT. The CDR3 runs 15 residues. CDR3 bases: TGTGCCAGCAGCAGGACAGGGGGCGCGAACACTGAAGCTTTCTTT. This codes for CASSRTGGANTEAFF.

The rearrangement uses TRBV28 and TRBJ1-2; 8 bases line up with TRBD1. After removal of 3 bases from V and 4 bases from J, the junction contained 7 bases not matched to a gene. CDR1 is MDHEN, CDR2 SYDVKM, per germline. The CDR3 is made up of 15 amino acids. CDR3: CASSFPGQAVYGYTF. Here the CDR3 DNA reads TGTGCCAGCAGTTTCCCGGGACAGGCGGTCTATGGCTACACCTTC.

The sample holds one count of this clone. The J gene is TRBJ1-6, the V gene TRBV4-2, with D unclear. CDR3 size: 16 residues. Trimming removed 0 bases at V and 10 bases at J, with 16 bases between. Per the germline V gene, CDR1 is LGHNA and CDR2 is YNFKEQ. CDR3 sequence (DNA): TGTGCCAGCAGCCAAGATCTTGGAGAGGGTTTGTCACCCCTCCACTTT. Translation: CASSQDLGEGLSPLHF.